This TCR beta chain was found in a study of post-analysis software for immune sequencing data. Whole-study findings and limits: Under the F measure, samples that were prepared in one batch clustered strongly together. Patients carried four or five TRBV segments more frequently than controls did, and TRBV5-6, TRBV5-1 and TRBV20-1 were among them. Versus controls, multiple sclerosis patients showed significantly lower diversity (normalized Chao1).

This clonotype was seen only once. Its antigen is undetermined. Tagging with unique molecular identifiers was a feature of the TCR beta cDNA libraries. TCRdb called the PCR reads again in MiXCR, with one record for every CDR3 protein. The sample has about 760,000 distinct CDR3 sequences, 25% to 30% seen once. The CDR3 loop spans 14 amino acids. Germline-derived CDR1 and CDR2 are MDHEN and SYDVKM. V was shortened by 6 bases and J by 4 bases, with 15 bases between the two germline ends. What was sequenced was blood. The source is a girl aged 10 to 17 with multiple sclerosis. V and J are TRBV28 and TRBJ1-1, with a weak D call TRBD1 (5 bases). The CDR3 reads CASRPAGTGTEAFF. CDR3 nucleotide sequence: TGTGCCAGCAGGCCAGCGGGGACGGGCACTGAAGCTTTCTTT.